A single sample is the source of the 27 T cell receptor beta chains below, sequenced in a study of T cell changes during pregnancy in multiple sclerosis. Libraries were prepared by immunoSEQ multiplex PCR; TCRdb keeps only in-frame clonotypes and omits some of them. The sample records roughly 48,000 clones, 85% to 95% being singletons. The input for sequencing was CD4+ T cells from peripheral blood mononuclear cells, taken in the second trimester of pregnancy. The receptors were gathered from a female donor in good health, enrolled as a control in a pregnancy study.

This chain uses TRBV7-8 with TRBJ1-1; possibly TRBD1 for D (5 bases). Germline V gene sequence: CDR1 SGHVS, CDR2 FQNEAQ. V was cut by 6 bases and J by 0 bases, with 20 bases left in between. The CDR3 loop spans 17 amino acids. The CDR3 region has the DNA TGTGCCAGCAGTCAGAAAAAGACAGCGAACATGAACACTGAAGCTTTCTTT. Residues: CASSQKKTANMNTEAFF.

The chain couples TRBV6-5 to TRBJ2-3; D might be TRBD2 (7 bases). CDR3 size: 13 residues. Looked up from germline, CDR1 is MNHEY and CDR2 is SVGAGI. V lost 8 bases to trimming and J lost 7 bases, with 16 bases between them. Here the CDR3 DNA reads TGTGCCAGCCGCCCGGGGGGCGCGTATACGCAGTATTTT. This encodes CASRPGGAYTQYF.

The genes are TRBV5-1 and TRBJ2-3, with D possibly matching TRBD1 (6 bases). Germline V gives CDR1 SGHRS, CDR2 YFSETQ. Trimming shortened V by 2 bases and J by 5 bases, and 12 bases separated the two germline ends. This CDR3 is built from 14 residues. The CDR3 spells CASSLTGREDTQYF. Written as DNA, the CDR3 is TGCGCCAGCAGCTTAACAGGGAGAGAAGATACGCAGTATTTT.

The chain is built from TRBV11-3 and TRBJ2-1; D might be TRBD1 (5 bases). Germline V lookup: CDR1 SGHNT, CDR2 YENEEA. V shed 0 bases and J shed 7 bases, with 13 bases lying between them. The CDR3 consists of 15 residues. As DNA, the CDR3 is TGTGCCAGCAGCTTAGATGGCAGGGATGAGAATGAGCAGTTCTTC. Translating it yields CASSLDGRDENEQFF.

This chain links TRBV19 with TRBJ1-3, with D unresolved. Trimming left V 7 bases short and J 0 bases short, with 19 bases between. This CDR3 has 17 residues. CDR1 and CDR2 (germline): LNHDA, SQIVND (reference sequence). The CDR3 bases are TGTGCCAGTACTCACTCAGGACTGCGTACCTCTGGAAACACCATATATTTT. The encoded protein is CASTHSGLRTSGNTIYF.

The rearrangement uses TRBV7-2 and TRBJ1-2, with D perhaps matching TRBD1 (6 bases). CDR3 length equals 14 residues. Germline-derived CDR1 and CDR2 are SGHTA and FQGNSA. Trimming left V 3 bases short and J 3 bases short, with 11 bases between. The CDR3 is CASSFRQDHYGYTF. As DNA, the CDR3 is TGTGCCAGCAGCTTCCGACAGGACCACTATGGCTACACCTTC.

The chain combines TRBV7-2 with TRBJ2-7; D perhaps matches TRBD1 (5 bases). The CDR3 covers 15 residues. CDR1 is SGHTA, CDR2 FQGNSA, per germline. V was shortened by 5 bases and J by 0 bases, with 14 bases between the two germline ends. The CDR3 loop reads CASSPQGILSYEQYF. In nucleotides, the CDR3 is TGTGCCAGCAGCCCCCAGGGAATCCTCTCCTACGAGCAGTACTTC.

The chain carries TRBV5-1 and TRBJ2-3; 15 nucleotides match TRBD2. This CDR3 region has 17 residues. Looked up from germline, CDR1 is SGHRS and CDR2 is YFSETQ. Losses at the gene ends were 3 bases for V and 3 bases for J; bases not matched to a gene: 5. The CDR3 protein is CASSYAGLAGGTDTQYF. CDR3 nucleotide sequence: TGCGCCAGCAGCTACGCGGGACTAGCGGGAGGAACAGATACGCAGTATTTT.

This rearrangement joins TRBV15 to TRBJ1-4; 7 nucleotides align to TRBD1. The CDR3 extends over 14 amino acids. Germline CDR1 and CDR2: LNHNV and YYDKDF (reference sequence). The J segment lost 8 bases and the V segment lost 4 bases, leaving 7 bases of the junction unmatched. CDR3 sequence: CATSIQGFGEKLFF. The DNA of the CDR3 is TGTGCCACCAGCATACAGGGGTTCGGGGAAAAACTGTTTTTT.

The V call is TRBV11-1, the J call TRBJ1-3; no reliable D call. Germline V lookup: CDR1 SGHAT, CDR2 FQDESV (reference sequence). The V gene lost 4 bases and the J gene lost 2 bases, with 6 bases spanning the gap. The CDR3 consists of 13 residues. CDR3 region: CASSSGAGNTIYF. CDR3 nucleotide sequence: TGTGCCAGCAGCTCGGGTGCTGGAAACACCATATATTTT.

J is TRBJ1-2 and V is TRBV7-6, with D possibly being TRBD1 (6 bases). The CDR3 has 16 residues. The germline V gene has CDR1 SGHVS and CDR2 FNYEAQ. Trimming removed 5 bases at V and 3 bases at J, with 19 bases between. The CDR3 protein is CASSKYRAQDDYGYTF. CDR3 DNA: TGTGCCAGCAGCAAATACAGGGCGCAAGATGACTATGGCTACACCTTC.

This clone appeared once. The CDR3 sequence is CSVRQGASYEQYF. The CDR3 DNA reads TGCAGCGTCAGACAGGGGGCCTCCTACGAGCAGTACTTC. The chain employs TRBV29-1 and TRBJ2-7; 10 bases are a match to TRBD1. The J segment lost 0 bases and the V segment lost 6 bases, leaving 2 bases of the junction unmatched. Germline V gene lookup returns CDR1 SQVTM and CDR2 ANQGSEA. The CDR3 loop spans 13 amino acids.

The chain combines TRBV7-8 with TRBJ2-2; 8 bases are a match to TRBD2. V gave up 1 base and J gave up 7 bases; unmatched junction bases: 8. Germline CDR1 SGHVS, CDR2 FQNEAQ. The CDR3 is 16 residues long. The CDR3 region has the DNA TGTGCCAGCAGCTTAGTATACGGGAGGGTTGTCGGGGAGCTGTTTTTT. The encoded protein is CASSLVYGRVVGELFF.

V gene TRBV15 combines with J gene TRBJ2-1, with 9 positions matching TRBD2. Germline V gene data show CDR1 as LNHNV and CDR2 as YYDKDF (reference sequence). Trimming at V came to 3 bases and at J to 0 bases, leaving 9 bases not matched to a gene. The CDR3 is 18 amino acids. CDR3 residues: CATSSGLVSGGSYNEQFF. In DNA form, the CDR3 reads TGTGCCACCAGCAGTGGGCTAGTTAGCGGGGGCTCCTACAATGAGCAGTTCTTC.

The chain is built from TRBV5-1 and TRBJ2-7; TRBD2 matches at 8 bases. V dropped 0 bases and J dropped 4; count of bases not matched to a gene: 3. Germline assignment: CDR1 SGHRS and CDR2 YFSETQ. This CDR3 contains 14 residues. CDR3 sequence (DNA): TGCGCCAGCAGCTTGGCTCGGGGGGGGTACGAGCAGTACTTC. Translating it yields CASSLARGGYEQYF.

The J gene is TRBJ2-1, the V gene TRBV7-9; TRBD2 agrees at 10 bases. This CDR3 comprises 19 residues. CDR1 is SEHNR, CDR2 FQNEAQ, per germline (reference sequence). V gave up 4 bases and J gave up 4 bases; unmatched junction bases: 16. The CDR3 protein is CASSSGLADSVRRYNEQFF. The DNA of the CDR3 is TGTGCCAGCAGCTCCGGACTAGCGGACTCGGTCCGGAGGTACAATGAGCAGTTCTTC.

This chain links TRBV2 with TRBJ2-1; possible D gene TRBD2, 5 bases. Germline V gene data show CDR1 as SNHLY and CDR2 as FYNNEI. The CDR3 has 15 residues. V lost 4 bases and J lost 2, with 12 bases in between. The CDR3: CASSGEQGTYNEQFF. CDR3 sequence (DNA): TGTGCCAGCAGTGGGGAGCAAGGGACCTACAATGAGCAGTTCTTC.

The rearrangement links TRBV28 to TRBJ1-1, with a possible D match to TRBD1 (6 bases). CDR3 length equals 13 residues. V lost 6 bases and J 2 bases, leaving 10 bases between the germline ends. Germline V gives CDR1 MDHEN, CDR2 SYDVKM. CDR3 region: CASSYRVNTEAFF. The CDR3 coding sequence is TGTGCCAGCAGCTACAGGGTCAACACTGAAGCTTTCTTT. Filled out from reference TRBV28 and TRBJ1-1, the complete variable domain reads DVKVTQSSRYLVKRTGEKVFLECVQDMDHENMFWYRQDPGLGLRLIYFSYDVKMKEKGDIPEGYSVSREKKERFSLILESASTNQTSMYLCASSYRVNTEAFFGQGTRLTVV.

V is TRBV5-1 and J is TRBJ2-1; TRBD2 aligns across 10 bases. Trimming at V came to 0 bases and at J to 7 bases, leaving 7 bases not matched to a gene. Per the germline V gene, CDR1 is SGHRS and CDR2 is YFSETQ. The CDR3 has 16 amino acids. This CDR3 is CASSLGSGGAKNEQFF. The CDR3 DNA reads as TGCGCCAGCAGCTTGGGAAGCGGGGGGGCCAAGAATGAGCAGTTCTTC.

This sequence joins TRBV5-4 and TRBJ1-1; D gene ambiguous. V was shortened by 1 base and J by 0 bases, with 10 bases between the two germline ends. The CDR3 contains 15 residues. The V gene's germline CDR1 is SGHNT and CDR2 YYREEE (reference sequence). CDR3 coding DNA: TGTGCCAGCAGCTTGAAGGGAGTCATGAACACTGAAGCTTTCTTT. It specifies CASSLKGVMNTEAFF.

This clone appeared once. V and J are TRBV5-8 and TRBJ2-5; D gene uncertain. Germline loops: CDR1 SGHTS, CDR2 YDEGEE. There are 16 residues in the CDR3. Trimming shortened V by 1 base and J by 3 bases, and 16 bases separated the two germline ends. Written as DNA, the CDR3 is TGTGCCAGCAGCTTGAGAAGGTCGCCAGAGGAAGAGACCCAGTACTTC. It codes for CASSLRRSPEEETQYF. The full variable domain, rest sourced from reference TRBV5-8 and TRBJ2-5, is EAGVTQSPTHLIKTRGQQATLRCSPISGHTSVYWYQQALGLGLQFLLWYDEGEERNRGNFPPRFSGRQFPNYSSELNVNALELEDSALYLCASSLRRSPEEETQYFGPGTRLLVL.

The V and J genes are TRBV28 and TRBJ1-5; TRBD1 might be the D (5 bases). Trimming cost V 8 bases and J 2 bases, with 19 bases left between them. The germline V gene has CDR1 MDHEN and CDR2 SYDVKM. The length of the CDR3 is 16 residues. CDR3 nucleotides: TGTGCCAGCGGCCCACAGACAGCATTTGGCAATCAGCCCCAGCATTTT. This encodes CASGPQTAFGNQPQHF.

This chain uses TRBV28 with TRBJ2-1, with TRBD2 identical over 8 bases. Germline CDR1 is MDHEN and CDR2 is SYDVKM. The length of the CDR3 is 15 residues. Trimming removed 3 bases from V and 8 bases from J; junction bases left unmatched: 9. CDR3 in DNA: TGTGCCAGCAGTTTTAGTTCAGCGGGAGCGGATGAGCAGTTCTTC. Protein product: CASSFSSAGADEQFF.

The chain employs TRBV5-1 and TRBJ2-2; 9 nucleotides align to TRBD1. After removal of 3 bases from V and 3 bases from J, the junction contained 9 bases not matched to a gene. Germline CDR1 reads SGHRS; CDR2 reads YFSETQ. The CDR3 loop spans 17 amino acids. The CDR3 protein is CASSWPRDRVYTGELFF. For the CDR3, the DNA is TGCGCCAGCAGCTGGCCCCGGGACAGGGTCTACACCGGGGAGCTGTTTTTT.

The V and J genes are TRBV4-1 and TRBJ2-7, with D perhaps TRBD2 (5 bases). V was pared by 0 bases and J by 2 bases, with 17 bases between. Germline CDR1 and CDR2: MGHRA and YSYEKL. This CDR3 has 17 amino acids. CDR3 residues: CASSQDSSSSYTYEQYF. In nucleotides, the CDR3 is TGCGCCAGCAGCCAAGACTCTAGCTCCTCTTATACCTACGAGCAGTACTTC.

This chain links TRBV7-9 with TRBJ2-1; TRBD2 matches 12 bases. Trimming removed 5 bases from V and 4 bases from J; junction bases left unmatched: 3. CDR3 length equals 15 residues. Germline CDR1 and CDR2: SEHNR and FQNEAQ (reference sequence). The CDR3 region has the DNA TGTGCCAGCAGCGTGACTAGCGGGAGATACAATGAGCAGTTCTTC. Residues: CASSVTSGRYNEQFF. The whole variable domain, filled in from reference TRBV7-9 and TRBJ2-1, reads DTGVSQNPRHKITKRGQNVTFRCDPISEHNRLYWYRQTLGQGPEFLTYFQNEAQLEKSRLLSDRFSAERPKGSFSTLEIQRTEQGDSAMYLCASSVTSGRYNEQFFGPGTRLTVL.

The gene calls are TRBV6-1 and TRBJ1-2; possible D gene TRBD1, 6 bases. CDR3 length: 14 residues. CDR1 MNHNS and CDR2 SASEGT come from the germline V gene. Trimming shortened V by 8 bases and J by 4 bases, and 17 bases separated the two germline ends. CDR3 coding DNA: TGTGCCAGCCGGAACAGGGAACCTCCCTATGGCTACACCTTC. Encoded protein: CASRNREPPYGYTF.